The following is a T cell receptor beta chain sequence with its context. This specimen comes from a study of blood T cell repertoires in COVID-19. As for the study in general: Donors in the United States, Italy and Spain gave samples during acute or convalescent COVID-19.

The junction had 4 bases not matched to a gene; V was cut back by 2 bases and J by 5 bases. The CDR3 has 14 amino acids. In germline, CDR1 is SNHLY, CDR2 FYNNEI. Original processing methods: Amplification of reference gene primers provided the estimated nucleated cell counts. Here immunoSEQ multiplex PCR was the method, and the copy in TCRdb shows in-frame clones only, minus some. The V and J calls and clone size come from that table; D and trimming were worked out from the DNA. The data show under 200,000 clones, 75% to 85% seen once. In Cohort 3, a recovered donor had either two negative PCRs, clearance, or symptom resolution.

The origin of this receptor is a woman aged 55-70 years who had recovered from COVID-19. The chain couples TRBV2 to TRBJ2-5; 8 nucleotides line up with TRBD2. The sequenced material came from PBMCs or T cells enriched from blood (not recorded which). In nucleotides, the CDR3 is TGTGCCAGCAGTGAACAGGGCGGGGGGGAGACCCAGTACTTC. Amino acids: CASSEQGGGETQYF.